These 20 T cell receptor beta chains were sequenced from one sample in a study of Ad26.COV2.S vaccination and SARS-CoV-2 variants. Noted treatment: over 15 received Ad26.COV2.S at low or high dose, single or two shots; about five received placebo; per-sample allocation not given. Sampling happened 63 days after the first vaccine or placebo injection. Libraries were prepared by immunoSEQ multiplex PCR; TCRdb keeps only in-frame clonotypes and omits some of them. The sample lists 300,000 to 500,000 clones, approximately 91% seen once, with roughly 3% in the top ten. Sample: peripheral blood, taken in a trial of Ad26.COV2.S vaccine versus placebo. The receptors originated from a person aged 18-60 years who received the Ad26.COV2.S COVID-19 vaccine or a placebo.

This chain joins TRBV6-2 or TRBV6-3 and TRBJ2-5; tentative D call: TRBD2 (6 bases). CDR3 length: 15 amino acids. Trimming took 5 bases from V and 2 from J, leaving 15 bases between them. From germline, CDR1 is MNHEY and CDR2 SVGEGT. CDR3 amino acids: CASSDPAGGQETQYF. The CDR3 region has the DNA TGTGCCAGCAGTGACCCAGCGGGCGGGCAAGAGACCCAGTACTTC.

V and J are TRBV21-1 and TRBJ2-7; the DNA was not compared with TRBD1, the D call given in the table. TRBV21-1 constitutes a pseudogene. This CDR3 is 18 amino acids long. The CDR3 DNA is TGTGCCAGCAGCAAAAGGCGAGGTTTGGACAGGCTCTCCTACGAGCAGTACTTC. This sequence encodes CASSKRRGLDRLSYEQYF.

This clone was seen once. The CDR3 loop is CASSQFGAKNIQYF. CDR3 in DNA: TGCGCCAGCAGCCAATTTGGAGCCAAAAACATTCAGTACTTC. The chain has TRBV4-1 and TRBJ2-4; no clear D. This CDR3 contains 14 residues. CDR1 is MGHRA and CDR2 is YSYEKL in the germline V gene. Deletions cut 2 bases from V and 0 bases from J, with 5 bases between.

The chain carries TRBV5-1 and TRBJ2-1; TRBD2 agrees at 7 bases. Trimming at V came to 0 bases and at J to 5 bases, leaving 5 bases not matched to a gene. This CDR3 has 15 residues. CDR1 and CDR2 (germline): SGHRS, YFSETQ. DNA for the CDR3: TGCGCCAGCAGCTTGGCGTTGGCGGGGGACAATGAGCAGTTCTTC. Residues: CASSLALAGDNEQFF.

This chain connects TRBV27 to TRBJ2-7, with D perhaps matching TRBD1 (5 bases). V was pared by 8 bases and J by 3 bases, with 14 bases between. This CDR3 contains 13 residues. Germline assignment: CDR1 MNHEY and CDR2 SMNVEV (reference sequence). Here the CDR3 DNA reads TGTGCCAGCGGCTTTGGACACATCTACGAGCAGTACTTC. Encoded protein: CASGFGHIYEQYF.

The chain recombines TRBV18 with TRBJ2-3; 7 positions agree with TRBD1. The trim removed 3 bases at V and 0 bases at J, leaving 3 bases unmatched. Germline V gene lookup returns CDR1 KGHSH and CDR2 LQKENI. This CDR3 contains 15 residues. CDR3 sequence reads: CASSPGTASTDTQYF. DNA for the CDR3: TGTGCCAGCTCACCGGGGACAGCTAGCACAGATACGCAGTATTTT.

Notes on this clone: Other DNA sequences in this specimen translate into the identical CDR3. The chain employs TRBV15 and TRBJ1-1, with D hard to call. This CDR3 region has 13 residues. The ends were cut back, 3 bases at V and 1 base at J, with 6 bases in the middle. Germline-derived CDR1 and CDR2 are LNHNV and YYDKDF (reference sequence). CDR3 DNA: TGTGCCACCAGCAGGGAGAGGAACACTGAAGCTTTCTTT. Translation: CATSRERNTEAFF.

The chain carries TRBV3-1 (or the pseudogene TRBV3-2) and TRBJ2-3; 7 positions agree with TRBD2. The CDR3 has 15 amino acids. The ends lost 2 bases at V and 6 bases at J; junction bases unmatched: 8. CDR1 is LGHDT and CDR2 is YNNKEL in the germline V gene (reference sequence). CDR3: CASSQSLAVGDTQYF. The CDR3 DNA follows: TGTGCCAGCAGCCAATCCCTAGCGGTGGGGGATACGCAGTATTTT.

The chain links TRBV5-1 to TRBJ2-3; TRBD1 might be the D (5 bases). Per germline, CDR1 SGHRS and CDR2 YFSETQ. Trimming left V 1 base short and J 6 bases short, with 12 bases between. The CDR3 length is 14 residues. Here the CDR3 DNA reads TGCGCCAGCAGCTTGTCCCAAGGGGTGGATACGCAGTATTTT. Translated, it gives CASSLSQGVDTQYF.

The chain couples TRBV5-4 to TRBJ2-7, with D hard to call. The V end was cut by 4 bases, the J end by 7 bases, with 21 bases between. This CDR3 contains 15 residues. Germline CDR1 SGHNT, CDR2 YYREEE (reference sequence). CDR3: CASSHQQLGLGEQYF. The DNA for the CDR3 is TGTGCCAGCAGCCACCAACAATTGGGTCTTGGTGAGCAGTACTTC.

The rearrangement joins TRBV5-4 to TRBJ1-1; 10 nucleotides agree with TRBD1. CDR1 and CDR2 (germline): SGHNT, YYREEE (reference sequence). The ends lost 4 bases at V and 4 bases at J; junction bases unmatched: 13. The CDR3 length is 17 residues. In DNA form, the CDR3 reads TGTGCCAGCAGCAAAGGGACAGGGGTGGATCTTGGCACTGAAGCTTTCTTT. Protein sequence: CASSKGTGVDLGTEAFF.

CDR3 protein: CASSLAFPGHEQFF. The CDR3, as DNA: TGTGCCAGCAGCTTAGCGTTCCCAGGGCATGAGCAGTTCTTC. The chain recombines TRBV7-8 with TRBJ2-1, with D possibly TRBD1 on 5 matching bases. The CDR3 loop spans 14 amino acids. With 0 bases removed from V and 8 bases from J, the gap between germline ends came to 11 bases. Per the germline V gene, CDR1 is SGHVS and CDR2 is FQNEAQ.

V usage is TRBV3-1 (or the pseudogene TRBV3-2) and J usage is TRBJ2-2, with a tentative D call TRBD1 (5 bases). Germline V gene sequence: CDR1 LGHDT, CDR2 YNNKEL (reference sequence). V lost 6 bases to trimming and J lost 4 bases, with 15 bases between them. The CDR3 has 15 residues. The CDR3 spells CASRYFDRGTGELFF. The CDR3 DNA reads TGTGCCAGCAGATATTTTGACAGAGGCACCGGGGAGCTGTTTTTT.

The J gene is TRBJ2-7, the V gene TRBV24-1; 8 bases are a match to TRBD1. The V gene end was trimmed by 5 bases and the J gene end by 3 bases; junction bases not matched to a gene: 11. The CDR3 is 16 amino acids. Germline values: CDR1 KGHDR, CDR2 SFDVKD. CDR3 sequence reads: CATSVHSTGEIYEQYF. CDR3 in DNA: TGTGCCACCAGTGTCCACTCGACAGGGGAAATCTACGAGCAGTACTTC.

The chain is built from TRBV4-1 and TRBJ1-1; D unclear. V lost 4 bases and J 7 bases, leaving 16 bases between the germline ends. Germline lookup yields CDR1 MGHRA and CDR2 YSYEKL. The CDR3 is 14 residues long. This CDR3 is CASSLRPRALEAFF. For the CDR3, the DNA is TGCGCCAGCAGCCTCCGACCCCGGGCCCTTGAAGCTTTCTTT.

This rearrangement joins TRBV4-3 to TRBJ1-6, with D possibly TRBD1 on 6 matching bases. The CDR3 length is 15 residues. The germline V and J ends were trimmed by 1 base and 10 bases, with 14 bases remaining between them. Germline CDR1 reads LGHNA; CDR2 reads YSLEER. The CDR3 sequence is CASSQAFPGVSPLHF. The CDR3 DNA is TGCGCCAGCAGCCAAGCTTTTCCAGGGGTATCACCCCTCCACTTT.

The chain carries TRBV19 and TRBJ2-1; D is possibly TRBD2 (7 bases). V lost 4 bases and J lost 5, with 15 bases in between. From germline, CDR1 is LNHDA and CDR2 SQIVND (reference sequence). The length of the CDR3 is 15 residues. The DNA of the CDR3 is TGTGCCAGTAGTAGTGACGGGGGGCCCCACAATGAGCAGTTCTTC. It is translated as CASSSDGGPHNEQFF.

This chain connects TRBV3-1 (or the pseudogene TRBV3-2) to TRBJ1-4; tentatively, D is TRBD1 (5 bases). Germline loops: CDR1 LGHDT, CDR2 YNNKEL (reference sequence). V was pared by 1 base and J by 8 bases, with 14 bases between. The CDR3 runs 15 residues. DNA of the CDR3: TGTGCCAGCAGCCAAGCCCGGCAGGGTTCAGAAAAACTGTTTTTT. Its translation: CASSQARQGSEKLFF.

This chain uses TRBV7-9 with TRBJ2-7; TRBD2 matches 10 bases. Germline values: CDR1 SEHNR, CDR2 FQNEAQ (reference sequence). The V gene end was trimmed by 5 bases and the J gene end by 3 bases; junction bases not matched to a gene: 10. The CDR3 runs to 16 residues. Here the CDR3 reads CASSPLWLAGDYEQYF. DNA for the CDR3: TGTGCCAGCAGCCCGCTCTGGCTAGCGGGGGACTACGAGCAGTACTTC.

The V gene is TRBV5-1, the J gene TRBJ2-3; D perhaps matches TRBD1 (5 bases). Germline CDR1 reads SGHRS; CDR2 reads YFSETQ. This CDR3 is 13 amino acids long. V was pared by 5 bases and J by 3 bases, with 10 bases between. The CDR3 sequence is CASSIRVTDTQYF. CDR3 DNA sequence: TGCGCCAGCAGTATCAGGGTAACAGATACGCAGTATTTT.